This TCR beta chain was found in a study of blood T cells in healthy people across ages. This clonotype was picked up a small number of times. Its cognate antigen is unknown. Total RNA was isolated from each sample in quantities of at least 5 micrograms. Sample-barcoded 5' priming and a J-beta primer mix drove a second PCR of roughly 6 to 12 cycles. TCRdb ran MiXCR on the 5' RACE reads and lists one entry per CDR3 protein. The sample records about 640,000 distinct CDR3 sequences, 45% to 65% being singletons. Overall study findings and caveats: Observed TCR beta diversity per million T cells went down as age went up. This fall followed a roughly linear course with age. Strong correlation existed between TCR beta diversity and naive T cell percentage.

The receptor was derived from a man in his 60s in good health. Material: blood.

The CDR3 sequence is CASTSYRRFTYEQYF. The CDR3 bases are TGTGCCAGCACCTCATACAGGCGATTCACCTACGAGCAGTACTTC. V is TRBV12-3 or TRBV12-4 and J is TRBJ2-7; possibly TRBD1 for D (5 bases). V dropped 7 bases and J dropped 2 bases, with 18 bases sitting between them. The CDR3 spans 15 residues.